Sequencing of this T cell receptor (beta chain) was carried out in a study of control samples from healthy donors and cancer patients. Measured with immunoSEQ multiplex PCR; TCRdb has only the in-frame clones, and not every one. This table has roughly 100,000 clones, about 89% appearing once. This CDR3 region has 16 residues. The germline V gene encodes CDR1 LGHNA and CDR2 YNFKEQ. The V segment lost 2 bases and the J segment 6 bases; nucleotides outside the gene matches: 5. This clone was recorded once. V is TRBV4-2 and J is TRBJ2-1; 12 nucleotides line up with TRBD2. What was sequenced was PBMCs. This clonotype originated in a man aged 55 to 70 with lung cancer. The CDR3, as DNA: TGTGCCAGCAGCCAATCTCTAGCGGGGGGGCTCAATGAGCAGTTCTTC. It encodes CASSQSLAGGLNEQFF.